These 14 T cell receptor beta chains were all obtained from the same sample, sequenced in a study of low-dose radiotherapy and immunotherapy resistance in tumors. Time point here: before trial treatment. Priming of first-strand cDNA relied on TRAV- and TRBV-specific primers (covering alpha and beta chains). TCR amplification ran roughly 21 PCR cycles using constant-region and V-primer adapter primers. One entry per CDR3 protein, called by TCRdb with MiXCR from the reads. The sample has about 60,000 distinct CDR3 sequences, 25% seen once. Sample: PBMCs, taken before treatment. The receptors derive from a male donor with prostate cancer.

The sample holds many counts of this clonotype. The CDR3 loop reads CASSGGQKNIQYF. CDR3 sequence (DNA): TGTGCCAGCAGTGGGGGACAGAAAAACATTCAGTACTTC. The gene calls are TRBV28 and TRBJ2-4, with 7 positions matching TRBD1. CDR1 MDHEN and CDR2 SYDVKM come from the germline V gene. The CDR3 is made up of 13 amino acids. Unmatched junction bases numbered 2, after V lost 5 bases and J lost 4 bases. Full variable domain (outside the CDR3, taken from reference TRBV28 and TRBJ2-4): DVKVTQSSRYLVKRTGEKVFLECVQDMDHENMFWYRQDPGLGLRLIYFSYDVKMKEKGDIPEGYSVSREKKERFSLILESASTNQTSMYLCASSGGQKNIQYFGAGTRLSVL.

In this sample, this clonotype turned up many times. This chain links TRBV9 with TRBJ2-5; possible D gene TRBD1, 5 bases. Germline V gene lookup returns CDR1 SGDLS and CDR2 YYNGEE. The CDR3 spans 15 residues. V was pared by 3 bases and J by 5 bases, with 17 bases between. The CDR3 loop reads CASSAPGQGRETQYF. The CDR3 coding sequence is TGTGCCAGCAGCGCACCTGGCCAGGGCAGGGAGACCCAGTACTTC.

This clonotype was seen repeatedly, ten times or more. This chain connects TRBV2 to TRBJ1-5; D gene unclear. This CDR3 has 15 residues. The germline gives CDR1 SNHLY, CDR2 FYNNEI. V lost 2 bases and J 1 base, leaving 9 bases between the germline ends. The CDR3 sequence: CASSEFRQSNQPQHF. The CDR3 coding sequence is TGTGCCAGCAGTGAATTTAGGCAGAGCAATCAGCCCCAGCATTTT.

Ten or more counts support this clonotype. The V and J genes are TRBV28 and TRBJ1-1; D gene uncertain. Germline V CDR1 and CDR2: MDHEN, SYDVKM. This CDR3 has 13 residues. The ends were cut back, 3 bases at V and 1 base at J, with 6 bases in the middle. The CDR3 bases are TGTGCCAGCAGTTTTGTTAAGAACACTGAAGCTTTCTTT. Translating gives CASSFVKNTEAFF. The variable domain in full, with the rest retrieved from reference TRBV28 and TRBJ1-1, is DVKVTQSSRYLVKRTGEKVFLECVQDMDHENMFWYRQDPGLGLRLIYFSYDVKMKEKGDIPEGYSVSREKKERFSLILESASTNQTSMYLCASSFVKNTEAFFGQGTRLTVV.

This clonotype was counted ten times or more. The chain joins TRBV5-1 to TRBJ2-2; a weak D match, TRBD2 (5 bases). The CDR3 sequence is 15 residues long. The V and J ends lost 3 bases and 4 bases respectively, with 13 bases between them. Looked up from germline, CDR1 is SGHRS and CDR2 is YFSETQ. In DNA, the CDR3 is TGCGCCAGCAGCTATTATATGCTAGCCACCGGGGAGCTGTTTTTT. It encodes CASSYYMLATGELFF. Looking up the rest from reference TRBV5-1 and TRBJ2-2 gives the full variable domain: KAGVTQTPRYLIKTRGQQVTLSCSPISGHRSVSWYQQTPGQGLQFLFEYFSETQRNKGNFPGRFSGRQFSNSRSEMNVSTLELGDSALYLCASSYYMLATGELFFGEGSRLTVL.

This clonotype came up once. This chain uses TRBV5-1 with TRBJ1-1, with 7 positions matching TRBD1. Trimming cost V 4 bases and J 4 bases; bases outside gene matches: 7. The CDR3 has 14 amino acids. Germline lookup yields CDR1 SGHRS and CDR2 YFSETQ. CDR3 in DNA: TGCGCCAGCAGCCCGTCAGGGGGTAGCACTGAAGCTTTCTTT. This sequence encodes CASSPSGGSTEAFF.

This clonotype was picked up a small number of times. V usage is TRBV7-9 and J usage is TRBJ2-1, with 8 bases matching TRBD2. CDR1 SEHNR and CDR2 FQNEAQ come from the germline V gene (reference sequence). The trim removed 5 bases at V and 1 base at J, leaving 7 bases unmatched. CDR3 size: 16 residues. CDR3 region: CASSPRAGASYNEQFF. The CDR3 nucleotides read TGTGCCAGCAGCCCAAGAGCGGGGGCGTCCTACAATGAGCAGTTCTTC.

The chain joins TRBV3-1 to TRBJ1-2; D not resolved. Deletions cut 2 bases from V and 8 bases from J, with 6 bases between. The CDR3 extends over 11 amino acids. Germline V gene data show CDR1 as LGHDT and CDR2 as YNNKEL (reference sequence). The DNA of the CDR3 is TGTGCCAGCAGCCAATACTCCGGCTACACCTTC. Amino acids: CASSQYSGYTF.

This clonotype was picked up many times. In DNA, the CDR3 is TGTGCCAGCAGCTTGGTCGCAGGGCGCACAGATACGCAGTATTTT. It specifies CASSLVAGRTDTQYF. The V gene is TRBV5-4, the J gene TRBJ2-3; TRBD1 is a possible D gene (5 bases). V was cut by 0 bases and J by 1 base, with 9 bases left in between. This CDR3 has 15 amino acids. Germline V gene sequence: CDR1 SGHNT, CDR2 YYREEE (reference sequence).

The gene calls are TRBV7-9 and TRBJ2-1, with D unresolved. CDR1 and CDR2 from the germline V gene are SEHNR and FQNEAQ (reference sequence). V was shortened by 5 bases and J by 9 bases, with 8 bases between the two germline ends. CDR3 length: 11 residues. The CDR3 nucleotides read TGTGCCAGCAGCCAGGAAGCTGAGCAGTTCTTC. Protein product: CASSQEAEQFF.

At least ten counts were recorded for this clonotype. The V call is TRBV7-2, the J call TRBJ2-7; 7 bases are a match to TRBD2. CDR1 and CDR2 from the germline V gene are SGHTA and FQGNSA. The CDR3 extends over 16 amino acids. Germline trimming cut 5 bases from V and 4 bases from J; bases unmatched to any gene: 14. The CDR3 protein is CASSPMTSTLGYEQYF. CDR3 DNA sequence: TGTGCCAGCAGCCCGATGACTAGCACTCTCGGATACGAGCAGTACTTC.

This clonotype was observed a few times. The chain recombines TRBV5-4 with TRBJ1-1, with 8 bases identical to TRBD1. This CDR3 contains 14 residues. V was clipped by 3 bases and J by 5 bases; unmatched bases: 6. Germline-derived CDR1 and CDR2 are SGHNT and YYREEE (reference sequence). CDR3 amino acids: CASSSRTGRTEAFF. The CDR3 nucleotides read TGTGCCAGCAGCTCAAGGACAGGGAGGACTGAAGCTTTCTTT.

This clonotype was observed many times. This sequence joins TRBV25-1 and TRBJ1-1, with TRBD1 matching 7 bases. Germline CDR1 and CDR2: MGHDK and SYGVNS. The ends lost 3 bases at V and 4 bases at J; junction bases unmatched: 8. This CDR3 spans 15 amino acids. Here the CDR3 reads CASSDYRGGGTEAFF. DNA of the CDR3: TGTGCCAGCAGTGACTACAGGGGAGGGGGCACTGAAGCTTTCTTT. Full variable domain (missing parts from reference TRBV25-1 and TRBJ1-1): EADIYQTPRYLVIGTGKKITLECSQTMGHDKMYWYQQDPGMELHLIHYSYGVNSTEKGDLSSESTVSRIRTEHFPLTLESARPSHTSQYLCASSDYRGGGTEAFFGQGTRLTVV.

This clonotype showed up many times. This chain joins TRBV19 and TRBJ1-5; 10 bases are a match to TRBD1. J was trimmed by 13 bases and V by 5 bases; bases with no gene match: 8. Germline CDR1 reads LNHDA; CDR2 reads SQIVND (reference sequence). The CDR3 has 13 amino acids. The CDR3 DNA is TGTGCCAGTAGTGCAGGACAGGGGGGGACGCAGCATTTT. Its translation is CASSAGQGGTQHF.